This TCR beta chain was observed in a study of identical twins. This clonotype came up many times. What it binds is unknown. TCRdb used MiXCR to reprocess the 5' RACE reads, holding one entry per CDR3 protein. The data show a few hundred thousand distinct CDR3 sequences, with roughly 10% seen just once and around 7.1% held by the top ten. V shed 4 bases, J shed 2 bases, and the junction held 2 bases outside the gene matches. Germline-derived CDR1 and CDR2 are LGHNA and YNFKEQ. CDR3 size: 14 residues. Study results and limitations: Invariant T cells like MAIT and iNKT could partly confound the zero-insertion analyses.

The data also belong to a second study, concerning yellow fever vaccine responses in identical twins.

The chain couples TRBV4-2 to TRBJ2-3; 8 nucleotides line up with TRBD2. The TCR comes from a woman aged 18-30 years in good health. Specimen: CD8+ T cells sorted from blood. This chain's CDR3 is CASSPGGDTDTQYF. The CDR3 DNA reads TGTGCCAGCAGCCCGGGGGGGGACACAGATACGCAGTATTTT.